This T cell receptor beta chain was identified in a study of somatic mutations in cytotoxic T cells in rheumatoid arthritis. General observations from the study: Rising age went with increasing CD8+ clonality in rheumatoid arthritis patients; healthy controls showed no such increase. In about an eighth of the 65 patients, the largest CD8+ clone exceeded 20% of CD8+ cells.

The study pulled out CD4+ and CD8+ cells with positive magnetic bead selection and then checked their purity by flow cytometry. The CDR3 is made up of 16 amino acids. V was clipped by 2 bases and J by 1 base, with 15 bases between them. CDR1 is SGHDT and CDR2 is YYEEEE in the germline V gene. A remark on this clone: The antigen remains undetermined.

Sequenced by immunoSEQ multiplex PCR; TCRdb stores in-frame clones only, minus some. Of approximately 9,600 clones detected, over 80% appear once; the ten largest clones hold approximately 7.3%. The TCR originated in an adult with rheumatoid arthritis. The sample was CD8+ T cells sorted from blood. The rearrangement joins TRBV5-6 to TRBJ1-2; TRBD1 is a possible D gene (5 bases). CDR3 bases: TGTGCCAGCAGCTTCCCTCCCAGGGATGTTAACTATGGCTACACCTTC. Translated, it gives CASSFPPRDVNYGYTF.